Ten or more counts support the clone carrying this T cell receptor (beta chain). Antigen: not known. This record comes from a study of CD8 T cells in ankylosing spondylitis. Findings of the study overall: In reactive arthritis synovial fluid and blood, some motif variants had been reported before. A motif in TCR beta, a set of eight or nine highly homologous variants, appeared characteristic of ankylosing spondylitis blood. Reports say disease-linked clones showed up significantly more in matched ankylosing spondylitis synovial fluid.

The V end lost 4 bases, the J end lost 4 bases, and 14 bases lay between the germline ends. Per the germline V gene, CDR1 is MNHEY and CDR2 is SMNVEV (reference sequence). CDR3 length equals 15 residues. A quantitative 5'-RACE method, one with molecular barcodes, was used to make TCR beta libraries. TCRdb used MiXCR to reprocess the 5' RACE reads, holding one entry per CDR3 protein. Seen here are about 69,000 distinct CDR3 sequences, about 5.4% observed once, and the top ten hold over 2%. What was sequenced was blood, either unsorted or a sorted T cell fraction (not recorded which). The receptor comes from a male donor with ankylosing spondylitis or in good health (not recorded which). The chain recombines TRBV27 with TRBJ2-1; D may match TRBD1 or TRBD2 (5 bases each). In DNA, the CDR3 is TGTGCCAGCAGTTCCTACCGGGACGTATACAATGAGCAGTTCTTC. Protein: CASSSYRDVYNEQFF.